A selection of T cell receptor beta chains follows, all from one sample in a study of technical replicates of blood from several donors. Method: immunoSEQ multiplex PCR; TCRdb's copy keeps in-frame clones and lacks some. The top ten hold approximately 0.42% of the sample, which has fewer than 100,000 clones, around 89% seen once. Sequenced input: T cells isolated from PBMCs. The receptors originated from a human donor in good health. The CDR3 runs from the conserved cysteine through the conserved F or W. D genes are given only for firm matches. Expanded clones are given a class, and other clones once, few, many or no size at all.

CDR3aa: CASSQALTGFRSTFF
CDR3nt: TGCGCCAGCAGCCAGGCCCTCACAGGTTTCAGGTCAACTTTCTTT
j_gene: TRBJ1-1
d_gene: NA
abundance: NA
v_gene: TRBV4-3

CDR3aa: CASNQGGEETQYF
CDR3nt: TGCGCCAGCAACCAGGGAGGGGAAGAGACCCAGTACTTC
j_gene: TRBJ2-5
d_gene: TRBD2
abundance: NA
v_gene: TRBV5-1

CDR3aa: CSVEARTSGEQYF
CDR3nt: TGCAGCGTTGAAGCACGGACTAGCGGCGAGCAGTACTTC
j_gene: TRBJ2-7
d_gene: TRBD2
abundance: NA
v_gene: TRBV29-1

CDR3aa: CASSASNPNEQFF
CDR3nt: TGTGCCAGCAGCGCTAGTAACCCCAATGAGCAGTTCTTC
j_gene: TRBJ2-1
d_gene: NA
abundance: NA
v_gene: TRBV9

CDR3aa: CASSHGQGMAEAFF
CDR3nt: TGCGCCAGCAGCCACGGACAGGGTATGGCTGAAGCTTTCTTT
j_gene: TRBJ1-1
d_gene: TRBD1
abundance: NA
v_gene: TRBV4-3

CDR3aa: CSATGIDTQYF
CDR3nt: TGCAGTGCTACAGGGATAGATACGCAGTATTTT
j_gene: TRBJ2-3
d_gene: NA
abundance: NA
v_gene: TRBV20-1

CDR3aa: CASSLYPVAGDGNEQFF
CDR3nt: TGTGCCAGCAGCTTATATCCGGTAGCGGGTGATGGTAATGAGCAGTTCTTC
j_gene: TRBJ2-1
d_gene: TRBD2
abundance: NA
v_gene: TRBV13

CDR3aa: CASSESVAEETQYF
CDR3nt: TGCGCCAGCAGTGAGTCGGTAGCGGAAGAGACCCAGTACTTC
j_gene: TRBJ2-5
d_gene: NA
abundance: NA
v_gene: TRBV10-1

CDR3aa: CASSVDLRDTQYF
CDR3nt: TGTGCCAGCAGCGTAGACCTACGAGATACGCAGTATTTT
j_gene: TRBJ2-3
d_gene: NA
abundance: NA
v_gene: TRBV9

CDR3aa: CSVEGPGGTDTQYF
CDR3nt: TGCAGCGTTGAAGGCCCGGGGGGGACAGATACGCAGTATTTT
j_gene: TRBJ2-3
d_gene: TRBD2
abundance: once
v_gene: TRBV29-1

CDR3aa: CASSQASGLGELFF
CDR3nt: TGCGCCAGCAGCCAAGCCTCAGGCCTCGGGGAGCTGTTTTTT
j_gene: TRBJ2-2
d_gene: NA
abundance: NA
v_gene: TRBV4-1

CDR3aa: CASSWGGAEQYF
CDR3nt: TGTGCCAGCAGCTGGGGGGGGGCCGAGCAGTACTTC
j_gene: TRBJ2-7
d_gene: NA
abundance: NA
v_gene: TRBV5-4

CDR3aa: CASSDSGASGANVLTF
CDR3nt: TGTGCCAGCAGTGATAGCGGGGCTTCCGGGGCCAACGTCCTGACTTTC
j_gene: TRBJ2-6
d_gene: TRBD2
abundance: once
v_gene: TRBV2

CDR3aa: CASSAAGVYNEQFF
CDR3nt: TGTGCCAGCAGTGCAGCGGGAGTATACAATGAGCAGTTCTTC
j_gene: TRBJ2-1
d_gene: TRBD2
abundance: NA
v_gene: TRBV2

CDR3aa: CASSPPGRGGEKLFF
CDR3nt: TGTGCCAGCAGCCCACCCGGCCGAGGGGGTGAAAAACTGTTTTTT
j_gene: TRBJ1-4
d_gene: NA
abundance: NA
v_gene: TRBV7-9

CDR3aa: CASSRTARYYEQYF
CDR3nt: TGCGCCAGCAGCCGGACAGCGCGTTACTACGAGCAGTACTTC
j_gene: TRBJ2-7
d_gene: NA
abundance: NA
v_gene: TRBV4-3

CDR3aa: CASSLFGTEETQYF
CDR3nt: TGCGCCAGCAGCTTATTCGGTACAGAAGAGACCCAGTACTTC
j_gene: TRBJ2-5
d_gene: NA
abundance: NA
v_gene: TRBV5-1

CDR3aa: CASSNPGANVLTF
CDR3nt: TGTGCCAGTAGCAATCCTGGGGCCAACGTCCTGACTTTC
j_gene: TRBJ2-6
d_gene: NA
abundance: NA
v_gene: TRBV19

CDR3aa: CSTGLYNEQFF
CDR3nt: TGCAGTACCGGACTATACAATGAGCAGTTCTTC
j_gene: TRBJ2-1
d_gene: NA
abundance: NA
v_gene: TRBV20-1

CDR3aa: CASSPDRDYGYTF
CDR3nt: TGTGCCAGCTCCCCAGACAGGGACTATGGCTACACCTTC
j_gene: TRBJ1-2
d_gene: TRBD1
abundance: NA
v_gene: TRBV18

CDR3aa: CASSTGATGNNEQFF
CDR3nt: TGTGCCAGTAGTACCGGGGCCACAGGGAACAATGAGCAGTTCTTC
j_gene: TRBJ2-1
d_gene: NA
abundance: NA
v_gene: TRBV19

CDR3aa: CASSEAGGAYEQYF
CDR3nt: TGTGCCAGCAGTGAGGCGGGAGGTGCCTACGAGCAGTACTTC
j_gene: TRBJ2-7
d_gene: TRBD2
abundance: NA
v_gene: TRBV2

CDR3aa: CASSFTREADTQYF
CDR3nt: TGTGCCAGCAGTTTTACCAGGGAGGCAGATACGCAGTATTTT
j_gene: TRBJ2-3
d_gene: NA
abundance: NA
v_gene: TRBV27

CDR3aa: CASSYRDTPYEQYF
CDR3nt: TGTGCCAGTAGTTATCGGGACACCCCCTACGAGCAGTACTTC
j_gene: TRBJ2-7
d_gene: NA
abundance: NA
v_gene: TRBV19

CDR3aa: CASSEATAGGDEQFF
CDR3nt: TGTGCCAGCAGTGAAGCTACAGCGGGAGGCGATGAGCAGTTCTTC
j_gene: TRBJ2-1
d_gene: TRBD2
abundance: NA
v_gene: TRBV2

CDR3aa: CASDTISNQPQHF
CDR3nt: TGTGCCAGCGATACAATTAGCAATCAGCCCCAGCATTTT
j_gene: TRBJ1-5
d_gene: NA
abundance: once
v_gene: TRBV6-1

CDR3aa: CASSLVAGEMYETQYF
CDR3nt: TGTGCCAGCAGCCTTGTAGCGGGAGAGATGTATGAGACCCAGTACTTC
j_gene: TRBJ2-5
d_gene: TRBD2
abundance: NA
v_gene: TRBV4-2

CDR3aa: CASSLVAGGEETQYF
CDR3nt: TGTGCCAGCAGCCTGGTAGCGGGAGGGGAGGAGACCCAGTACTTC
j_gene: TRBJ2-5
d_gene: TRBD2
abundance: NA
v_gene: TRBV5-4

CDR3aa: CASKDRGNQPQHF
CDR3nt: TGTGCCAGTAAGGACAGGGGCAATCAGCCCCAGCATTTT
j_gene: TRBJ1-5
d_gene: TRBD1
abundance: once
v_gene: TRBV19

CDR3aa: CASSRSGLAGGELFF
CDR3nt: TGTGCCAGCAGCCGCTCGGGACTAGCAGGCGGGGAGCTGTTTTTT
j_gene: TRBJ2-2
d_gene: TRBD2
abundance: NA
v_gene: TRBV5-4

CDR3aa: CASSEAISTDTQYF
CDR3nt: TGTGCCAGCAGTGAGGCCATTAGCACAGATACGCAGTATTTT
j_gene: TRBJ2-3
d_gene: NA
abundance: NA
v_gene: TRBV2